This T cell receptor (beta chain) was identified during a study of shared T cell receptors in the human thymus. The junction had 12 bases not matched to a gene; V was cut back by 2 bases and J by 6 bases. Looked up from germline, CDR1 is SGHKS and CDR2 is YYEKEE (reference sequence). The CDR3 has 16 residues. Clones were sequenced by immunoSEQ multiplex PCR, and TCRdb holds only the in-frame ones, with some missing. The sample holds about 660,000 clones, 87% seen once. The same data also contributed to another study, on human thymus T cells. That work states: Surgeons resected thymus tissue during corrective heart surgery. In unrelated individuals, thymic repertoires overlapped highly, according to related research.

This TCR derives from a boy under two years old with a congenital heart defect. The rearrangement joins TRBV5-5 to TRBJ2-7, with 9 nucleotides matching TRBD2. Sequences were obtained from thymocytes. This chain's CDR3 is CASSLFRTSGFLEQYF. CDR3 coding DNA: TGTGCCAGCAGCTTATTCCGTACTAGCGGGTTTCTCGAGCAGTACTTC.